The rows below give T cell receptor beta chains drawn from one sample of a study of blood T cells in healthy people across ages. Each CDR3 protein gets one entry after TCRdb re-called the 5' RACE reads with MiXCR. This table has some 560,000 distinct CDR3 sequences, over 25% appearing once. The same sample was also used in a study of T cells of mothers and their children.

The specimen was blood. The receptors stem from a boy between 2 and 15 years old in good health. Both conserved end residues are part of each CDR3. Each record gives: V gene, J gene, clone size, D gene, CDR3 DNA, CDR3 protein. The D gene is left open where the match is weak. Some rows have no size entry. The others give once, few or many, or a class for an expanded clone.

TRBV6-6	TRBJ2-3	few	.	TGTGCCAGCAGTTTTGCCTCGAGGGGTAGCACAGATACGCAGTATTTT	CASSFASRGSTDTQYF
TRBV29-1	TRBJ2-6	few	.	TGCAGCGTTGCGGGGCACTCTGGGGCCAACGTCCTGACTTTC	CSVAGHSGANVLTF
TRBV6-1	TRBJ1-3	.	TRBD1	TGTGCCAGCAGTGGAAGTTACTTAGAGACAGGGTCGAGAGACACCATATATTTT	CASSGSYLETGSRDTIYF
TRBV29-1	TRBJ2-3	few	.	TGCAGCCTTACTAGTACCTCAGATACGCAGTATTTT	CSLTSTSDTQYF
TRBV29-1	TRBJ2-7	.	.	TGCAGCGTTTCCCCACAGGGACGCTCGTACGAGCAGTACTTC	CSVSPQGRSYEQYF
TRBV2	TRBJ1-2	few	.	TGTGCCAGCAGTGATCAGGCTGGAGGCTACACCTTC	CASSDQAGGYTF
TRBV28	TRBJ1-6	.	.	TGTGCCAGCAGTTCCGGGGGCGCGGGGGACCCCGAGACCCTCCACTTT	CASSSGGAGDPETLHF
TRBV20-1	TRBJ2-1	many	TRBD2	TGCAGTGCTAGGGAGGGTGCGGGGGGCTCCTACAATGAGCAGTTCTTC	CSAREGAGGSYNEQFF
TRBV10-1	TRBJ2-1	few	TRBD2	TGCGCCAGCAGTCCAACTCTAGCGGGCCCCAATGAGCAGTTCTTC	CASSPTLAGPNEQFF
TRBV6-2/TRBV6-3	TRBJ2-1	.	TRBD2	TGTGCCAGCAGCCTCAGACCGGGACTAGCGGGATTGAGCTCCTACAATGAGCAGTTCTTC	CASSLRPGLAGLSSYNEQFF
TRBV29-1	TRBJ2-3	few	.	TGCAGCGTTGAAGCAGGGGCTGGAGATACGCAGTATTTT	CSVEAGAGDTQYF
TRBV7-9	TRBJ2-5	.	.	TGTGCCAGCAGCAAGATCAGGGATGGGACCCAGTACTTC	CASSKIRDGTQYF
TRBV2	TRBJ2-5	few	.	TGTGCCAGCAGTGAAACCGCTGGGGGCGGAGAGACCCAGTACTTC	CASSETAGGGETQYF
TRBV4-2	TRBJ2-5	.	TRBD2	TGTGCCAGCAGCCAAGCCTTTTTAGAGACTAGCGGCCGGGAGACCCAGTACTTC	CASSQAFLETSGRETQYF
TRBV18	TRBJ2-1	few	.	TGTGCCAGCTCACCAGGCAGGGACTCCTACAATGAGCAGTTCTTC	CASSPGRDSYNEQFF
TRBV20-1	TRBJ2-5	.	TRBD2	TGCAGTGCTAGAGCCGACACTAGCGGGAGGCCAGGGACCCAGTACTTC	CSARADTSGRPGTQYF
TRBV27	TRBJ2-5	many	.	TGTGCCAGCAATGGGGGGACAATCCAAGAGACCCAGTACTTC	CASNGGTIQETQYF
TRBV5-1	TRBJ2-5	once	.	TGCGCCAGCAGCTTGGCGGCACACCAAGAGACCCAGTACTTC	CASSLAAHQETQYF
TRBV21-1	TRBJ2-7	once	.	TGTGCCAGCAGCAAAAAGGTACGGGAGACAGGCCCCCGGCATGTCTTC	CASSKKVRETGPRHVF
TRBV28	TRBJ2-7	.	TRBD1	TGTGCCAGCAGTTTGCCGGGACAGCTCTACGAGCAGTACTTC	CASSLPGQLYEQYF
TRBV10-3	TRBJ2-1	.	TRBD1	TGTGCCATCAGTGAGGGACAGGGGGGATACAATGAGCAGTTCTTC	CAISEGQGGYNEQFF
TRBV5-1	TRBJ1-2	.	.	TGCGCCAGCAGCTTGGCAGGGAAGGATGGCTACACCTTC	CASSLAGKDGYTF
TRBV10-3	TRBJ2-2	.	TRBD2	TGTGCCATCAGTCGCCGAACTAGCGGGGACACCGGGGAGCTGTTTTTT	CAISRRTSGDTGELFF
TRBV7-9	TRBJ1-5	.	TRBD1	TGTGCCAGCGGCTGGACAGGGGCGGGCGATCAGCCCCAGCATTTT	CASGWTGAGDQPQHF
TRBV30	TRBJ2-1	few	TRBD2	TGTGCCTGGAGTGTACGAGGCGGGGGGGGCTACTACAATGAGCAGTTCTTC	CAWSVRGGGGYYNEQFF
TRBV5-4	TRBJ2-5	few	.	TGTGCCAGCAGCTCTAGCTTCTCCGAGACCCAGTACTTC	CASSSSFSETQYF
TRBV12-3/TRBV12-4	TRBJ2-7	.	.	TGTGCCAGCAGTTTGGTGAACTCTAAGTACGAGCAGTACTTC	CASSLVNSKYEQYF
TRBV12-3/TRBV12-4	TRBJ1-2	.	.	TGTGCCAGCAGTTTAACTCAGGGTCAAGGCTACACCTTC	CASSLTQGQGYTF
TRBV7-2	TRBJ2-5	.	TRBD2	TGTGCCAGCAGCTCACTAGCGGTTATAGAGACCCAGTACTTC	CASSSLAVIETQYF
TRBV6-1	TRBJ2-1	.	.	TGTGCCAGCAGTGAAGCGGGGGGCCTGTTCTTC	CASSEAGGLFF
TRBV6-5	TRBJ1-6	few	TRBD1	TGTGCCAGCAGATTCGGGGACAGGGAAATTTCACCCCTCCACTTT	CASRFGDREISPLHF
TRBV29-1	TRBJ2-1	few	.	TGCAGCGTTGAAGGGTGGGAGGTCCCACACAATGAGCAGTTCTTC	CSVEGWEVPHNEQFF
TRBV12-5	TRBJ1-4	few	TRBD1	TGTGCTAGTGGTCCTGGACAGGGGGCGGATGAAAAACTGTTTTTT	CASGPGQGADEKLFF
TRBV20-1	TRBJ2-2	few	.	TGCAGTGCTAGGAGTTTAGATCACACCGGGGAGCTGTTTTTT	CSARSLDHTGELFF
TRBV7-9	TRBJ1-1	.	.	TGTGCCAGCAGCTTCCAGCCGAACACTGAAGCTTTCTTT	CASSFQPNTEAFF
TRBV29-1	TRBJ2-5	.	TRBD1	TGCAGCGTTACCGGGACAGAAGAGACCCAGTACTTC	CSVTGTEETQYF
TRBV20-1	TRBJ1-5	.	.	TGCAGTGCTAGAGATCCTGATTTCAATCAGCCCCAGCATTTT	CSARDPDFNQPQHF
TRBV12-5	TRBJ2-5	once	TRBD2	TGTGCTAGTGCTTTCACTAGCGGGAGGGCAACAGAGACCCAGTACTTC	CASAFTSGRATETQYF
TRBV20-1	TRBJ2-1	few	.	.	CSATPSGGLAGIISYNEQFF
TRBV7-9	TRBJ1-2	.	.	TGTGCCAGCAGCCCTTCGGCAGCGACTCCGGGGTATGGCTACACCTTC	CASSPSAATPGYGYTF
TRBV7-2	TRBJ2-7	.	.	TGTGCCAGCAGCTTTCCCGTTCCGTTGGAGAGGGAACGCCCCTACGAGCAGTACTTC	CASSFPVPLERERPYEQYF
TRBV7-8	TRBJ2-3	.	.	TGTGCCAGCAGCTTGAATCCCAGGGGGGAAACAGATACGCAGTATTTT	CASSLNPRGETDTQYF
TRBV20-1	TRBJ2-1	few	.	TGCAGTGCTAGAGAAGGGACCAATGAGCAGTTCTTC	CSAREGTNEQFF
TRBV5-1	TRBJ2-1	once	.	TGCGCCAGCAGCTGCGACCGAAACAATGAGCAGTTCTTC	CASSCDRNNEQFF
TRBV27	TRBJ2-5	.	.	TGTGCCAGCAGTGATGGCAGAGCGACCCAGTACTTC	CASSDGRATQYF
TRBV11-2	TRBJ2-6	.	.	TGTGCCAGCAGCTCCTTAAAGGTCTCTGGGGCCAACGTCCTGACTTTC	CASSSLKVSGANVLTF
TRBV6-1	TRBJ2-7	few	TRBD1	TGTGCCAGCAGCGTGACAGGGCTCCAACTGATCCACGAGCAGTACTTC	CASSVTGLQLIHEQYF
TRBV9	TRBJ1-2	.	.	TGTGCCAGCAGAGGGGACCCTGGCTACACCTTC	CASRGDPGYTF
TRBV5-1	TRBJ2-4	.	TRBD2	TGCGCCAGCAGCTACACCGGGACTAGCGGGAGCGGAAACATTCAGTACTTC	CASSYTGTSGSGNIQYF
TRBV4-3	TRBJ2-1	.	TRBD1	TGCGCCAGCAGCCAAGATAGGGGACAGGGGATCAATGAGCAGTTCTTC	CASSQDRGQGINEQFF
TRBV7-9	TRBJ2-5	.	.	TGTGCCAGCAGCTTAAGAGGAGACGGGTTTGGGGAGACCCAGTACTTC	CASSLRGDGFGETQYF
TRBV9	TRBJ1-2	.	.	TGTGCCAGCAGCGTAGGTGGGGAATTGGGCTATGGCTACACCTTC	CASSVGGELGYGYTF
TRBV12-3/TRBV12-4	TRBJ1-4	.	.	TGTGCCAGCAGTTTAGAAGGGGCACGGGTCGAAAAACTGTTTTTT	CASSLEGARVEKLFF
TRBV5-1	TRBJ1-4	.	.	TGCGCCAGCAGGGACACAACTAATGAAAAACTGTTTTTT	CASRDTTNEKLFF
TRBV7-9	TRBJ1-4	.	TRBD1	TGTGCCAGCAGCGCCTCCTACAGGGGGGCTAATGAAAAACTGTTTTTT	CASSASYRGANEKLFF
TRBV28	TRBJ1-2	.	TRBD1	TGTGCCAGCAGTTTGAGAGGGGGCGTTGACTACACCTTC	CASSLRGGVDYTF
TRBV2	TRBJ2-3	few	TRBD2	TGTGCCAGCAAAAGGGTCGGTAGTAGCGGGAGGGAGTATTTT	CASKRVGSSGREYF
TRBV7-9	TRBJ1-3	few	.	TGTGCCAGCAGCTTTATGGTATACAGGGAGCTGGCTGGAAACACCATATATTTT	CASSFMVYRELAGNTIYF
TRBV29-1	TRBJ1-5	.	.	TGCAGCGTAGGGACGGCAGGCCAGCCCCAGCATTTT	CSVGTAGQPQHF